This T cell receptor beta chain was recovered during a study of blood T cell repertoires in COVID-19. Whole-study context: Sites in the United States, Italy and Spain provided acute and convalescent COVID-19 samples. PBMCs, B-cell-depleted T cells, or T cells were the source of the cDNA or gDNA that made up the material.

This CDR3 has 15 amino acids. The germline V gene has CDR1 SGHAT and CDR2 FQNNGV. Trimming removed 0 bases at V and 4 bases at J, with 7 bases between. Original data processing: Amplification of reference gene primers was used by the study to estimate nucleated cell counts. The data were produced by immunoSEQ multiplex PCR, yet TCRdb's version contains in-frame clones alone and is incomplete. V and J calls and clone size follow that table, whereas D and trimming were derived from the DNA. The table lists about 60,000 clones, 85% to 90% of them singletons. Input material: peripheral blood. This TCR came from a human donor with active COVID-19. The donor label of this sample is uncertain. The chain joins TRBV11-2 to TRBJ1-6, with a possible D match to TRBD1 (6 bases). CDR3: CASSLDTGYNSPLHF. CDR3 coding DNA: TGTGCCAGCAGCTTAGATACAGGGTATAATTCACCCCTCCACTTT.